The 14 T cell receptor beta chains reported below all come from one sample, sequenced in a study of molecular identifiers for immune sequencing clone quantification. MiXCR was run by TCRdb on the PCR reads, yielding one entry per CDR3 protein. Of 88,000 or so distinct CDR3 sequences in the sample, over 20% are singletons; the top ten hold roughly 1%. Sequences were obtained from naive CD8+ T cells from blood, with Jurkat cell RNA spiked in. Subset denoted: FACS-sorted CD8+CD4-CCR7+CD45RA+ naive T cells. The source of these receptors is a human donor in good health. Some libraries in this study had Jurkat cell RNA spiked in.

This clonotype was counted between two and nine times. The chain is built from TRBV6-1 and TRBJ1-1, with D possibly being TRBD1 (5 bases). The CDR3 totals 15 residues. Per germline, CDR1 MNHNS and CDR2 SASEGT. V was pared by 6 bases and J by 2 bases, with 16 bases between. CDR3 nucleotides: TGTGCCAGCAGGGGACGGCTGGGGGATAACACTGAAGCTTTCTTT. It translates to CASRGRLGDNTEAFF.

As concerns this clonotype: With a much larger clone just one base away, this may be a read error. The rearrangement uses TRBV27 and TRBJ2-3; D is unresolved. Trimming shortened V by 8 bases and J by 0 bases, and 9 bases separated the two germline ends. The germline CDR1 and CDR2 sequences are MNHEY and SMNVEV (reference sequence). The CDR3 runs 13 residues. CDR3 in DNA: TGTGCCAGCGGTACACATAGCACAGATACGCAGTATTTT. Translating gives CASGTHSTDTQYF.

This clonotype has a count of ten or more. The rearrangement joins TRBV19 to TRBJ2-7; D is undetermined. The length of the CDR3 is 14 residues. Germline V CDR1 and CDR2: LNHDA, SQIVND (reference sequence). The germline V and J ends were trimmed by 5 bases and 2 bases, with 13 bases remaining between them. The CDR3 DNA reads as TGTGCCAGTAGTCCGTCGGGTGGAGCCTACGAGCAGTACTTC. It specifies CASSPSGGAYEQYF.

This clonotype has a count of ten or more. The V gene is TRBV7-9, the J gene TRBJ2-7, with D perhaps matching TRBD1 or TRBD2 (5 bases each). Trimming stripped 5 bases from V and 5 bases from J, with 13 bases between. Germline lookup yields CDR1 SEHNR and CDR2 FQNEAQ (reference sequence). The CDR3 is 13 amino acids. CDR3 coding DNA: TGTGCCAGCAGCGTTGGGACGCTAAACGAGCAGTACTTC. The encoded protein is CASSVGTLNEQYF.

The chain combines TRBV5-1 with TRBJ1-5; the match to TRBD1 covers 8 bases. CDR1 is SGHRS, CDR2 YFSETQ, per germline. This CDR3 comprises 14 residues. Losses at the gene ends were 4 bases for V and 5 bases for J; bases not matched to a gene: 5. Written as DNA, the CDR3 is TGCGCCAGCAGCCCAGGACAGGGCCATCAGCCCCAGCATTTT. Amino acids: CASSPGQGHQPQHF.

This clonotype was counted at least ten times. The V gene is TRBV12-3 or TRBV12-4, the J gene TRBJ2-5; no firm D call. The CDR3 loop spans 14 amino acids. The V gene lost 3 bases and the J gene lost 2 bases, with 10 bases spanning the gap. The CDR3 reads CASSFIPKQETQYF. The CDR3 DNA follows: TGTGCCAGCAGTTTTATCCCCAAGCAAGAGACCCAGTACTTC.

A note on this clonotype: A single base separates this from a much larger clone, so it may be a read error. This rearrangement joins TRBV7-3 to TRBJ2-7; TRBD2 might be the D (6 bases). Looked up from germline, CDR1 is SGHTA and CDR2 is FQGTGA. The length of the CDR3 is 15 residues. CDR3 DNA: TGTGCCAGCACCCAGGACCCTAGCGAAACCTACGAGCAGAACTTC. Residues: CASTQDPSETYEQNF.

This clonotype was counted only a few times. The V gene is TRBV5-6, the J gene TRBJ1-1; D might be TRBD1 (5 bases). Looked up from germline, CDR1 is SGHDT and CDR2 is YYEEEE. There are 15 residues in the CDR3. Trimming stripped 4 bases from V and 12 bases from J, with 25 bases between. The CDR3 DNA is TGTGCCAGCAGCACGGGGCCAAACACCAGCGAGGCCCCTTTCTTT. It yields the protein CASSTGPNTSEAPFF.

Comment on this clonotype: A much larger clonotype is one base distant, so this may be a read error. The J gene is TRBJ2-6, the V gene TRBV7-6; tentative D call: TRBD2 (5 bases). The germline CDR1 and CDR2 sequences are SGHVS and FNYEAQ. This CDR3 comprises 18 residues. The CDR3 spells CASGLESGVPSGANVLTF. The CDR3 nucleotides are TGTGCCAGCGGCTTAGAATCCGGGGTACCCTCTGGGGCCAACGTCCTGACTTTC.

This chain links TRBV4-1 with TRBJ2-2; TRBD1 matches at 11 bases. The CDR3 is 15 amino acids. Looked up from germline, CDR1 is MGHRA and CDR2 is YSYEKL. The V and J ends lost 6 bases and 8 bases, in that order; junction bases with no gene match: 8. CDR3 residues: CASSAGTGGFGELFF. The CDR3 DNA reads as TGCGCCAGCAGTGCCGGGACAGGGGGTTTTGGGGAGCTGTTTTTT.

This clonotype has a count of ten or more. The V gene is TRBV12-3 or TRBV12-4, the J gene TRBJ1-1; no firm D call. This CDR3 has 13 amino acids. V dropped 3 bases and J dropped 6 bases, with 11 bases sitting between them. CDR3 coding DNA: TGTGCCAGCAGTTTTAACAGTCCTGCTGAAGCTTTCTTT. Protein product: CASSFNSPAEAFF.

The rearrangement links TRBV20-1 to TRBJ2-5; D is perhaps TRBD2 (5 bases). CDR1 DFQATT and CDR2 SNEGSKA come from the germline V gene (reference sequence). The CDR3 is made up of 13 amino acids. Trimming removed 0 bases from V and 7 bases from J, with 12 bases in between. CDR3 region: CSARELGPGTQYF. The CDR3 region has the DNA TGCAGTGCTAGAGAACTAGGACCGGGGACCCAGTACTTC.

This clonotype was detected only a few times. A read error is possible here, since a much larger clone lies one base away. The V call is TRBV4-1, the J call TRBJ2-3, with a weak D call TRBD2 (7 bases). Trimming stripped 1 base from V and 2 bases from J, with 10 bases between. The germline V gene encodes CDR1 MGHRA and CDR2 YSYEKL. This CDR3 is 15 amino acids long. The CDR3 loop reads CASSQARGATDTQYF. The CDR3 region has the DNA TGCGCCAGCAGCCAAGCTCGGGGGGCCACAGATACGCAGTATTTT.

This chain uses TRBV27 with TRBJ1-4; no firm D call. Deletions cut 6 bases from V and 6 bases from J, with 11 bases between. Germline V gene lookup returns CDR1 MNHEY and CDR2 SMNVEV (reference sequence). The CDR3 has 13 residues. The CDR3 nucleotides are TGTGCCAGCAGACCCCTGGGCCATGAAAAACTGTTTTTT. Encoded protein: CASRPLGHEKLFF.